The sequence of this T cell receptor (beta chain) was determined in a study of cytomegalovirus exposure and HLA in healthy donors (dated by TCRdb to about 2017). Notes on the research overall: The 650 to 750 repertoires of the first cohort and the roughly 120 validation repertoires were produced on the same platform, according to a later analysis. The study was designed to test whether signatures of past pathogen exposure could be identified by cataloging public T cell receptors. Besides the first cohort of around 670 subjects, a separate validation cohort made up of 120 different subjects was used. To predict cytomegalovirus infection status, the study combined high-throughput TCR immunosequencing, statistical association of individual TCRs with disease status, and machine learning. Beyond this particular receptor, the publication reports: In both the original and validation cohorts, the classifier was reported to diagnose cytomegalovirus status with high specificity and sensitivity. It was suggested by the authors that the approach could potentially be generalized to other disease states and immunological phenotypes. In vitro tests confirmed that a few of the cytomegalovirus-associated TCR beta chains recognize cytomegalovirus antigens. In the study, around 150 TCR beta chains were listed as associated with cytomegalovirus. While some public TCRs were present in many individuals, most TCR sequences turned up only very rarely across donors. Subsequent analysis determined that TCRs grouped into clusters in the first cohort also showed a tendency toward co-occurrence across the 120 or so validation repertoires, and approximately 93% of cluster scores exceeded 0. The validation cohort had no HLA typing available for a later analysis, so co-occurrence within that cohort was assessed over all 130 or so repertoires.

The germline V gene gives CDR1 as SGHTS and CDR2 as YDEGEE. Taken from cysteine to phenylalanine, the CDR3 has 15 residues. CDR3 DNA only is kept here, 45 bases in frame from base 1. Trimming at the junction amounts to 5 bases on V and 1 base on J, and the germline ends lie 16 bases apart. The library was built by means of the immunoSEQ multiplex PCR assay. Per the original workflow: A statistical classification framework was built to diagnose cytomegalovirus status from the catalog of TCR beta chain sequences. The source is immuneACCESS, and TCRdb retained only in-frame sequences with V and J called. Part of the clones is not carried over; for the studies checked, unresolved V genes explain less than half of this, and the remainder is unexplained. The DNA was the basis for D and trimming; V, J and clone size are from that table. The sample contains about 130,000 clones, approximately 92% of them found a single time. Jointly, the top ten make up less than 1.5% of the sample.

The donors belonged to the validation cohort of about 130 subjects, which was separate from the roughly 700-subject first cohort. Worth noting for this clone: No antigen is known for it. Per-nucleotide qualities are absent, and no much larger clonotype sits a single base away.

The sample was PBMCs. The rearrangement combines TRBV5-8 with TRBJ2-7; 5 matching bases give a weak D call of TRBD1. The source of this sequence is a woman in her late teens or twenties in good health and CMV-seronegative. This receptor carries the CDR3 CASRIAGAGSYEQYF. Here is the DNA: TGTGCCAGCAGGATCGCTGGGGCAGGATCCTACGAGCAGTACTTC.